The 24 T cell receptor beta chains below were found in one sample sequenced in a study of blood T cell repertoires in COVID-19. Measured with immunoSEQ multiplex PCR; TCRdb has only the in-frame clones, and not every one. The sample lists 95,000 to 150,000 clones, over 70% occurring once. The sequenced sample consisted of peripheral blood. The receptor set was obtained from a woman between 65 and 79 years old with acute or convalescent COVID-19.

The J gene is TRBJ2-2, the V gene TRBV5-1; 8 nucleotides line up with TRBD2. After removal of 2 bases from V and 3 bases from J, the junction contained 3 bases not matched to a gene. The length of the CDR3 is 15 residues. The germline V gene encodes CDR1 SGHRS and CDR2 YFSETQ. The CDR3 region has the DNA TGCGCCAGCAGCTTTGGACTAGCCTACACCGGGGAGCTGTTTTTT. This encodes CASSFGLAYTGELFF.

The chain links TRBV5-6 to TRBJ2-3; D possibly corresponds to TRBD2 (6 bases). Germline CDR1 SGHDT, CDR2 YYEEEE. Trimming stripped 5 bases from V and 2 bases from J, with 15 bases between. This CDR3 is built from 15 residues. CDR3 sequence: CASSPGLWDTDTQYF. CDR3 nucleotide sequence: TGTGCCAGCAGTCCGGGACTCTGGGACACAGATACGCAGTATTTT. The complete variable domain, with remaining parts taken from reference TRBV5-6 and TRBJ2-3, reads DAGVTQSPTHLIKTRGQQVTLRCSPKSGHDTVSWYQQALGQGPQFIFQYYEEEERQRGNFPDRFSGHQFPNYSSELNVNALLLGDSALYLCASSPGLWDTDTQYFGPGTRLTVL.

This chain links TRBV27 with TRBJ1-4, with D possibly matching TRBD1 (5 bases). The CDR3 totals 17 residues. Per germline, CDR1 MNHEY and CDR2 SMNVEV (reference sequence). Trimming took off 0 bases at V and 4 bases at J, with 15 bases between the two ends. This CDR3 reads CASSLSMSGQLNEKLFF. CDR3 sequence (DNA): TGTGCCAGCAGTTTATCGATGTCTGGACAACTTAATGAAAAACTGTTTTTT.

V is TRBV19 and J is TRBJ1-4; TRBD1 agrees at 10 bases. The V and J ends lost 3 bases and 0 bases, in that order; junction bases with no gene match: 1. The length of the CDR3 is 16 residues. Germline V gene sequence: CDR1 LNHDA, CDR2 SQIVND (reference sequence). CDR3 coding DNA: TGTGCCAGTAGTATGGGACAGGGGACAACTAATGAAAAACTGTTTTTT. Encoded protein: CASSMGQGTTNEKLFF. The full variable domain, its missing parts supplied by reference TRBV19 and TRBJ1-4, is DGGITQSPKYLFRKEGQNVTLSCEQNLNHDAMYWYRQDPGQGLRLIYYSQIVNDFQKGDIAEGYSVSREKKESFPLTVTSAQKNPTAFYLCASSMGQGTTNEKLFFGSGTQLSVL.

The chain joins TRBV4-1 to TRBJ2-7, with no clear D. The V and J ends lost 1 base and 0 bases respectively, with 7 bases between them. The CDR3 runs 14 residues. Germline V lookup: CDR1 MGHRA, CDR2 YSYEKL. The CDR3 DNA reads TGCGCCAGCAGCCAAGGTCCAGGCTCCTACGAGCAGTACTTC. Translation gives CASSQGPGSYEQYF.

The V call is TRBV28, the J call TRBJ1-1, with 12 nucleotides matching TRBD1. The CDR3 extends over 13 amino acids. V trimming: 6 bases; J trimming: 12 bases; junction bases outside the gene matches: 8. CDR1 is MDHEN, CDR2 SYDVKM, per germline. The CDR3 bases are TGTGCCAGCAGCCGGGGACAGGGGGCGGTTTCTTTCTTT. Translation: CASSRGQGAVSFF.

This chain links TRBV2 with TRBJ2-1; the match to TRBD2 covers 10 bases. The CDR3 is made up of 15 amino acids. CDR1 and CDR2 (germline): SNHLY, FYNNEI. The trim removed 3 bases at V and 6 bases at J, leaving 5 bases unmatched. CDR3 DNA sequence: TGTGCCAGCAGTGATGCAGCGGGGGGGCCCAATGAGCAGTTCTTC. As protein: CASSDAAGGPNEQFF. The full variable domain, completed using reference TRBV2 and TRBJ2-1, is EPEVTQTPSHQVTQMGQEVILRCVPISNHLYFYWYRQILGQKVEFLVSFYNNEISEKSEIFDDQFSVERPDGSNFTLKIRSTKLEDSAMYFCASSDAAGGPNEQFFGPGTRLTVL.

This chain connects TRBV2 to TRBJ2-6; D gene unclear. V lost 3 bases and J lost 5, with 2 bases in between. CDR1 and CDR2 (germline): SNHLY, FYNNEI. This CDR3 is 12 amino acids long. Here the CDR3 DNA reads TGTGCCAGCAGTGATAGGGCCAACGTCCTGACTTTC. This translates into CASSDRANVLTF.

V and J are TRBV5-1 and TRBJ1-1; the D gene is possibly TRBD1 (5 bases). In germline, CDR1 is SGHRS, CDR2 YFSETQ. V was shortened by 3 bases and J by 12 bases, with 21 bases between the two germline ends. The CDR3 runs to 14 residues. The CDR3 sequence: CASSSGVVLGMTFF. The CDR3 DNA sequence: TGCGCCAGCAGCTCGGGGGTTGTCCTTGGCATGACTTTCTTT. Together with reference TRBV5-1 and TRBJ1-1, the CDR3 gives the full variable domain: KAGVTQTPRYLIKTRGQQVTLSCSPISGHRSVSWYQQTPGQGLQFLFEYFSETQRNKGNFPGRFSGRQFSNSRSEMNVSTLELGDSALYLCASSSGVVLGMTFFGQGTRLTVV.

The chain carries TRBV30 and TRBJ1-3, with D perhaps matching TRBD1 (5 bases). Looked up from germline, CDR1 is GTSNPN and CDR2 is SVGIG (reference sequence). This CDR3 is 11 amino acids long. Trimming left V 0 bases short and J 12 bases short, with 9 bases between. The CDR3 coding sequence is TGTGCCTGGAGTGTTGGGGGGGGCATATATTTT. Translation: CAWSVGGGIYF.

V usage is TRBV19 and J usage is TRBJ1-1; D remains ambiguous. V lost 3 bases and J lost 1, with 6 bases in between. Germline-derived CDR1 and CDR2 are LNHDA and SQIVND (reference sequence). CDR3 size: 13 residues. For the CDR3, the DNA is TGTGCCAGTAGTATCTCCGGGAACACTGAAGCTTTCTTT. Protein product: CASSISGNTEAFF.

V usage is TRBV5-4 and J usage is TRBJ1-5, with TRBD1 as a possible D gene (5 bases). CDR1 SGHNT and CDR2 YYREEE come from the germline V gene (reference sequence). The CDR3 covers 14 residues. Trimming pared 3 bases from V and 9 bases from J, leaving 16 bases between. CDR3 bases: TGTGCCAGCAGCTCCGACAGCGAGATGGGGCCCCAGCATTTT. Translating gives CASSSDSEMGPQHF.

The chain links TRBV5-1 to TRBJ2-1; a weak D match, TRBD2 (5 bases). Germline V CDR1 and CDR2: SGHRS, YFSETQ. Trimming cost V 5 bases and J 8 bases, with 11 bases left between them. The CDR3 consists of 12 residues. CDR3 nucleotides: TGCGCCAGCAGTCCATTTAGCGATGAGCAGTTCTTC. Its protein product is CASSPFSDEQFF.

This sequence joins TRBV5-4 and TRBJ2-3, with D possibly matching TRBD2 (5 bases). V lost 4 bases to trimming and J lost 3 bases, with 15 bases between them. Germline V gene lookup returns CDR1 SGHNT and CDR2 YYREEE (reference sequence). The CDR3 consists of 15 residues. Here the CDR3 reads CASSGDQRRTDTQYF. CDR3 bases: TGTGCCAGCAGCGGTGACCAGAGGAGGACAGATACGCAGTATTTT. The complete variable domain, with remaining parts taken from reference TRBV5-4 and TRBJ2-3, reads ETGVTQSPTHLIKTRGQQVTLRCSSQSGHNTVSWYQQALGQGPQFIFQYYREEENGRGNFPPRFSGLQFPNYSSELNVNALELDDSALYLCASSGDQRRTDTQYFGPGTRLTVL.

The J gene is TRBJ1-3, the V gene TRBV18; tentatively, D is TRBD1 (5 bases). The CDR3 is 15 residues long. Trimming removed 3 bases at V and 0 bases at J, with 9 bases between. Germline CDR1 reads KGHSH; CDR2 reads LQKENI. This CDR3 reads CASSPVQGSGNTIYF. As DNA, the CDR3 is TGTGCCAGCTCACCGGTGCAGGGCTCTGGAAACACCATATATTTT. The full variable domain, in which reference TRBV18 and TRBJ1-3 provide the parts outside the CDR3, is NAGVMQNPRHLVRRRGQEARLRCSPMKGHSHVYWYRQLPEEGLKFMVYLQKENIIDESGMPKERFSAEFPKEGPSILRIQQVVRGDSAAYFCASSPVQGSGNTIYFGEGSWLTVV.

This rearrangement joins TRBV5-1 to TRBJ2-1, with 10 bases aligning to TRBD1. Germline V gene sequence: CDR1 SGHRS, CDR2 YFSETQ. CDR3 length equals 15 residues. V was clipped by 4 bases and J by 4 bases; unmatched bases: 5. The CDR3 sequence: CASSMPGQGYNEQFF. CDR3 DNA sequence: TGCGCCAGCAGCATGCCGGGACAGGGGTACAATGAGCAGTTCTTC.

The rearrangement links TRBV21-1 to TRBJ2-4; TRBD1 is the table's D call, not checked against the DNA. TRBV21-1 is marked as a pseudogene. This CDR3 comprises 17 residues. The CDR3: CASFRDRALVAKNIQYF. CDR3 coding DNA: TGTGCCAGTTTCCGGGACAGGGCACTAGTAGCCAAAAACATTCAGTACTTC.

The CDR3 DNA sequence: TGTGCCAGCAGCCAATGGCAGGGCTCTGGAAACACCATATATTTT. Protein: CASSQWQGSGNTIYF. The chain has TRBV14 and TRBJ1-3; perhaps TRBD1 as D (5 bases). Per the germline V gene, CDR1 is SGHDN and CDR2 is FVKESK. Trimming shortened V by 2 bases and J by 0 bases, and 8 bases separated the two germline ends. The CDR3 consists of 15 residues. Full variable domain (missing parts from reference TRBV14 and TRBJ1-3): EAGVTQFPSHSVIEKGQTVTLRCDPISGHDNLYWYRRVMGKEIKFLLHFVKESKQDESGMPNNRFLAERTGGTYSTLKVQPAELEDSGVYFCASSQWQGSGNTIYFGEGSWLTVV.

CDR3 protein: CANKFDTSNTGELFF. DNA for the CDR3: TGTGCCAACAAATTCGACACGTCGAACACCGGGGAGCTGTTTTTT. V usage is TRBV2 and J usage is TRBJ2-2; D uncertain. Trimming shortened V by 10 bases and J by 0 bases, and 15 bases separated the two germline ends. Germline CDR1 is SNHLY and CDR2 is FYNNEI. The CDR3 has 15 residues. Full variable domain (missing parts from reference TRBV2 and TRBJ2-2): EPEVTQTPSHQVTQMGQEVILRCVPISNHLYFYWYRQILGQKVEFLVSFYNNEISEKSEIFDDQFSVERPDGSNFTLKIRSTKLEDSAMYFCANKFDTSNTGELFFGEGSRLTVL.

J is TRBJ2-7 and V is TRBV5-5; 13 bases align to TRBD2. The CDR3 contains 19 residues. V gave up 0 bases and J gave up 2 bases; unmatched junction bases: 11. In germline, CDR1 is SGHKS, CDR2 YYEKEE (reference sequence). The CDR3 DNA is TGTGCCAGCAGCTTGGGGGAGGGACTAGCGGGGTCTCTTACCTACGAGCAGTACTTC. It translates to CASSLGEGLAGSLTYEQYF.

This clone appeared a few times. The V call is TRBV10-2, the J call TRBJ1-3; D is possibly TRBD1 (5 bases). Germline V gene data show CDR1 as WSHSY and CDR2 as SAAADI. The V and J ends lost 6 bases and 0 bases respectively, with 9 bases between them. This CDR3 has 14 amino acids. The chain's CDR3 is CASRSDSSGNTIYF. The CDR3 DNA follows: TGCGCCAGCAGATCTGACAGCTCTGGAAACACCATATATTTT.

The chain links TRBV7-9 to TRBJ2-3, with a tentative D call TRBD1 (6 bases). The CDR3 has 15 amino acids. The germline gives CDR1 SEHNR, CDR2 FQNEAQ (reference sequence). V was cut by 3 bases and J by 1 base, with 11 bases left in between. The CDR3 sequence: CASSFPRGGTDTQYF. CDR3 nucleotide sequence: TGTGCCAGCAGCTTTCCCAGGGGAGGCACAGATACGCAGTATTTT.

The chain recombines TRBV19 with TRBJ1-5, with 7 bases lining up with TRBD1. V lost 6 bases to trimming and J lost 3 bases; unmatched junction nucleotides: 5. This CDR3 region has 14 residues. The germline V gene encodes CDR1 LNHDA and CDR2 SQIVND (reference sequence). Written as DNA, the CDR3 is TGTGCCAGTAGAAAAGACAGGGACAATCAGCCCCAGCATTTT. Amino acids: CASRKDRDNQPQHF. Combining the CDR3 with reference TRBV19 and TRBJ1-5 gives the whole variable domain DGGITQSPKYLFRKEGQNVTLSCEQNLNHDAMYWYRQDPGQGLRLIYYSQIVNDFQKGDIAEGYSVSREKKESFPLTVTSAQKNPTAFYLCASRKDRDNQPQHFGDGTRLSIL.

V and J are TRBV2 and TRBJ1-6, with 8 bases that match TRBD1. Germline V lookup: CDR1 SNHLY, CDR2 FYNNEI. V shed 6 bases, J shed 7 bases, and the junction held 8 bases outside the gene matches. The CDR3 consists of 15 residues. DNA of the CDR3: TGTGCCAGCAGCAAGGGACAGGCGTTGAATTCACCCCTCCACTTT. It encodes CASSKGQALNSPLHF.